Listed below are T cell receptor beta chains from one sample, sequenced in a study of T cell repertoires in cytomegalovirus infection. TCRdb fed the reads into MiXCR, producing one record per CDR3 protein. The data contain some 680,000 distinct CDR3 sequences, 35% to 40% of them seen just once; the ten biggest clones take up under 3.5%. Sequenced input: PBMCs. These receptors all stem from a human donor in good health (CMV status not recorded). Some clones in this sample may be carry-over from other donors' samples. Each CDR3 is given with its conserved first and last residue. Each record gives: V gene, J gene, clone size, D gene, CDR3 DNA, CDR3 protein. The D gene is left open where the match is weak. For some rows the clone size is stated as once, few or many, or as a class when expanded; others skip it.

V: TRBV7-2; J: TRBJ1-6; size: NA; D: TRBD1; DNA: TGTGCCAGCAGCTTAGCGAGGGACAGGGTACGACGGCGAAATTCACCCCTCCACTTT; CDR3: CASSLARDRVRRRNSPLHF
V: TRBV4-1; J: TRBJ2-1; size: few; D: TRBD2; DNA: TGTGCCAGCAGCCAAGAGACTAGCCGGGCCTACAATGAGCAGTTCTTC; CDR3: CASSQETSRAYNEQFF
V: TRBV20-1; J: TRBJ1-1; size: NA; D: TRBD1; DNA: TGCAGTGCTGATACAGGGGGCACTGAAGCTTTCTTT; CDR3: CSADTGGTEAFF
V: TRBV28; J: TRBJ1-4; size: NA; D: NA; DNA: TGTGCCAGCAGTTTAGAAAGGCCTAGGACAAACCCTCGCGCAACTAATGAAAAACTGTTTTTT; CDR3: CASSLERPRTNPRATNEKLFF
V: TRBV19; J: TRBJ2-1; size: NA; D: NA; DNA: TGTGCCAGTAGTATTTCGGGGGCTAGTACCTACAATGAGCAGTTCTTC; CDR3: CASSISGASTYNEQFF
V: TRBV19; J: TRBJ2-7; size: once; D: TRBD1; DNA: TGTGCCAGTAGTAGAAACGGACAGGGGGTGGAATACGAGCAGTACTTC; CDR3: CASSRNGQGVEYEQYF
V: TRBV25-1; J: TRBJ1-1; size: NA; D: TRBD1; DNA: TGTGCCAGCAGTGAACGCGAGACAGGGGTCACTGAAGCTTTCTTT; CDR3: CASSERETGVTEAFF
V: TRBV6-2/TRBV6-3; J: TRBJ2-5; size: NA; D: NA; DNA: TGTGCCACCCGAGTGGGCAGGGGGACCCAGTACTTC; CDR3: CATRVGRGTQYF
V: TRBV7-8; J: TRBJ1-2; size: few; D: NA; DNA: TGTGCCAGCAGCTCGCACTACCAGGGCGAAGATGGCTACACCTTC; CDR3: CASSSHYQGEDGYTF
V: TRBV27; J: TRBJ1-2; size: NA; D: NA; DNA: TGTGCCAGCAGTTTGGCCCTGGGGGTCAACTATGGCTACACCTTC; CDR3: CASSLALGVNYGYTF
V: TRBV6-1; J: TRBJ1-1; size: NA; D: NA; DNA: TGTGCCAGCAGTTACGACCTCACTGAAGCATTCTTT; CDR3: CASSYDLTEAFF